Presented here are 7 T cell receptor beta chains from one specimen sequenced in a study of blood T cell repertoires in COVID-19 (dated by TCRdb to the early 2020s). The library was produced with the immunoSEQ multiplex PCR assay. The source is immuneACCESS, and TCRdb retained only in-frame sequences with V and J called. Part of the clones is not carried over; for the studies checked, unresolved V genes explain less than half of this, and the remainder is unexplained. The sample table lists about 220,000 clones, 65% to 90% of them with a count of one. The ten largest account for approximately 10% of the sample. The specimen was peripheral blood. The receptors stem from a man aged 50 or older with active or convalescent COVID-19.

V and J are TRBV5-1 and TRBJ2-2; 7 nucleotides align to TRBD1. CDR1 is SGHRS and CDR2 is YFSETQ in the germline V gene. The CDR3 spans 15 residues. Unmatched junction bases numbered 1, after V lost 0 bases and J lost 2 bases. This CDR3 is CASSLGDSNTGELFF. In DNA form, the CDR3 reads TGCGCCAGCAGCTTGGGGGACAGCAACACCGGGGAGCTGTTTTTT.

The CDR3 here is CASSPIPLSTDTQYF. The CDR3 DNA reads TGTGCCAGCTCACCAATCCCCTTGAGCACAGATACGCAGTATTTT. The V and J genes are TRBV18 and TRBJ2-3; D remains ambiguous. Trimming left V 2 bases short and J 0 bases short, with 9 bases between. Germline CDR1 is KGHSH and CDR2 is LQKENI. The CDR3 runs to 15 residues.

J is TRBJ1-5 and V is TRBV11-2, with D possibly matching TRBD1 (5 bases). CDR1 is SGHAT and CDR2 is FQNNGV in the germline V gene. CDR3 size: 13 residues. Trimming pared 5 bases from V and 5 bases from J, leaving 10 bases between. CDR3 amino acids: CASSTQGDQPQHF. DNA of the CDR3: TGTGCCAGCAGCACCCAGGGTGATCAGCCCCAGCATTTT.

The chain has TRBV4-2 and TRBJ2-5, with 11 positions matching TRBD1. J was trimmed by 1 base and V by 1 base; bases with no gene match: 5. The CDR3 sequence is 17 residues long. Germline V gives CDR1 LGHNA, CDR2 YNFKEQ. For the CDR3, the DNA is TGTGCCAGCAGCCAAGGATCCGGGACAGGGGGCCAAGAGACCCAGTACTTC. Amino acid sequence: CASSQGSGTGGQETQYF.

The genes are TRBV5-4 and TRBJ1-2, with 10 bases identical to TRBD1. There are 13 residues in the CDR3. The V segment lost 3 bases and the J segment 8 bases; nucleotides outside the gene matches: 4. Looked up from germline, CDR1 is SGHNT and CDR2 is YYREEE (reference sequence). CDR3 sequence reads: CASSSGTGEGYTF. The CDR3, as DNA: TGTGCCAGCAGCTCCGGGACAGGGGAAGGCTACACCTTC. Full variable domain (rest looked up from reference TRBV5-4 and TRBJ1-2): ETGVTQSPTHLIKTRGQQVTLRCSSQSGHNTVSWYQQALGQGPQFIFQYYREEENGRGNFPPRFSGLQFPNYSSELNVNALELDDSALYLCASSSGTGEGYTFGSGTRLTVV.

The genes are TRBV5-5 and TRBJ2-3, with D possibly matching TRBD2 (6 bases). The V end was cut by 4 bases, the J end by 4 bases, with 13 bases between. This CDR3 has 14 amino acids. Germline V gene lookup returns CDR1 SGHKS and CDR2 YYEKEE (reference sequence). The CDR3 is CASSRAGLADTQYF. In DNA, the CDR3 is TGTGCCAGCAGCCGGGCGGGGTTGGCAGATACGCAGTATTTT.

The chain couples TRBV6-1 to TRBJ1-2, with TRBD1 as a possible D gene (5 bases). Germline assignment: CDR1 MNHNS and CDR2 SASEGT. V gave up 2 bases and J gave up 14 bases, with 12 bases separating them. CDR3 length: 11 residues. The CDR3 sequence is CASSERGHPTF. CDR3 nucleotides: TGTGCCAGCAGTGAACGCGGACACCCTACCTTC.